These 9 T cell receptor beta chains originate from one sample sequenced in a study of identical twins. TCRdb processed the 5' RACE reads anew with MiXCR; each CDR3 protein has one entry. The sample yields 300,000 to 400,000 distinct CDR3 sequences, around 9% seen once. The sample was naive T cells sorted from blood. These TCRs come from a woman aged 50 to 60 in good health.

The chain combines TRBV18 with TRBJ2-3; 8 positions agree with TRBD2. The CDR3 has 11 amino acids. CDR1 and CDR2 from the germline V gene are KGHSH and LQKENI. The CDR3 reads CASGTVDTQYF. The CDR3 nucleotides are TGTGCTAGCGGGACGGTAGATACGCAGTATTTT.

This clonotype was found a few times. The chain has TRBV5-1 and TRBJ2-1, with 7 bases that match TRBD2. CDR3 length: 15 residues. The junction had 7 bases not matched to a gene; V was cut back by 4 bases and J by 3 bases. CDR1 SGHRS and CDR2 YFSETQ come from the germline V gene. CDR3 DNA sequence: TGCGCCAGCAGCCGTAGCGGGCTCAGCTACAATGAGCAGTTCTTC. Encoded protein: CASSRSGLSYNEQFF. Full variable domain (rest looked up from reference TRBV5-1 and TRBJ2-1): KAGVTQTPRYLIKTRGQQVTLSCSPISGHRSVSWYQQTPGQGLQFLFEYFSETQRNKGNFPGRFSGRQFSNSRSEMNVSTLELGDSALYLCASSRSGLSYNEQFFGPGTRLTVL.

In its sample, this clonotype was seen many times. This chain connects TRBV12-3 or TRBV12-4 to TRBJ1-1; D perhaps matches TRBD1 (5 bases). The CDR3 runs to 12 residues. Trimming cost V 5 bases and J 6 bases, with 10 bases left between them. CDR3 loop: CASSPGSAEAFF. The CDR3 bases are TGTGCCAGCAGTCCAGGGAGCGCTGAAGCTTTCTTT.

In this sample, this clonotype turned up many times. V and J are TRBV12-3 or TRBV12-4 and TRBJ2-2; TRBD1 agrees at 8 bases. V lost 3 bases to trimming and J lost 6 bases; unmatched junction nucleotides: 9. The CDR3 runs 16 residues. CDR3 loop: CASSLIGTGGSGELFF. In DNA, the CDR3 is TGTGCCAGCAGTTTGATCGGAACAGGGGGGTCCGGGGAGCTGTTTTTT.

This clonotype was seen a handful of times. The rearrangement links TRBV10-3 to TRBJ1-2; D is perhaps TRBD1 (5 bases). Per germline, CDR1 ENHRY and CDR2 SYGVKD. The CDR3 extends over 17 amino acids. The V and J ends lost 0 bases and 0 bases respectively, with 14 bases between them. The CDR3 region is CAISESRTNLANYGYTF. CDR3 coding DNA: TGTGCCATCAGTGAGTCTCGGACAAACCTAGCTAACTATGGCTACACCTTC.

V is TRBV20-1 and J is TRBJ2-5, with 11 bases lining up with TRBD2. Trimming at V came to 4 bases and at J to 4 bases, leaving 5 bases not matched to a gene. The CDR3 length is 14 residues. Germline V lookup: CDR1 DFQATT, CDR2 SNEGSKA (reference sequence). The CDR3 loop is CSANTSGRGETQYF. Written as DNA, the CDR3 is TGCAGTGCTAACACTAGCGGGAGAGGAGAGACCCAGTACTTC.

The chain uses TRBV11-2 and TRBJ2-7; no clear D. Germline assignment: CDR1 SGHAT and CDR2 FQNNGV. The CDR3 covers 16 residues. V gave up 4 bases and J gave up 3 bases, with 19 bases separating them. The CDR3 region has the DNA TGTGCCAGCAGCTCCCCCGGCGGCACTACTGACTACGAGCAGTACTTC. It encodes CASSSPGGTTDYEQYF.

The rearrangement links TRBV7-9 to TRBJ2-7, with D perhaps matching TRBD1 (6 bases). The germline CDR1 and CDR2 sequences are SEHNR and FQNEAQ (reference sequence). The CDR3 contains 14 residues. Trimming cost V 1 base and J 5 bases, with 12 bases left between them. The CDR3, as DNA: TGTGCCAGCAGCTTAGAACAGGGACGAAACGAGCAGTACTTC. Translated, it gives CASSLEQGRNEQYF.

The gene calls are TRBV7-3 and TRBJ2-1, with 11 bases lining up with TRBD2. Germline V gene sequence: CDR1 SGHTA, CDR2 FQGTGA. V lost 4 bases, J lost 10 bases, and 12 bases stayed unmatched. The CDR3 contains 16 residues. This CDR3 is CASSSTGGTSGGEQFF. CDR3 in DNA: TGTGCCAGCAGCTCAACGGGAGGGACTAGCGGAGGCGAGCAGTTCTTC.